Listed here is a single T cell receptor beta chain. Its antigen specificity is not known. Nothing much larger sits one base from this clone, and base qualities are not available. The data originate from a study of blood T cell repertoires in COVID-19 (dated by TCRdb to the early 2020s). With regard to the full study: The collaborator samples originated in the United States, Italy and Spain and spanned the acute and convalescent phases of COVID-19. The prospective study material was composed of cDNA or gDNA derived from T cells, B-cell-depleted T cells, or PBMCs. The dataset comprised deeply sampled blood TCRbeta repertoires from subjects exposed to, actively infected with, or recovered from COVID-19. A freely available public database, intended as a resource for researchers studying the immune response to SARS-CoV-2, is where the repertoires were released. Samples came from the ongoing ImmuneRACE study (first 160 participants) plus 1,254 subjects from 6 global collaborators. A de-identified subject ID, COVID-19 status, age in years and sex were almost always included in the sample metadata. HLA class I and class II types, where available, came from metadata supplied by the sample provider rather than from assay-based typing. Results the study describes overall, beyond this receptor: The quantity of clinical and demographic metadata differed by source and by participant and was supplied without curation.

The immunoSEQ Assay, a bias-controlled multiplex PCR, was used to amplify TCRbeta CDR3 regions from genomic DNA. The published analysis was carried out like this. Within the assay, amplification of reference gene primers was used to estimate how many nucleated cells each sample contained. To quantify the absolute abundance of each unique TCRbeta CDR3 rearrangement, sequence reads were collapsed and filtered. Productive Simpson clonality was computed per sample as the square root of Simpson's diversity index over productive rearrangements. TCRdb holds this immuneACCESS table with in-frame rearrangements only. Some clones are missing; in checked studies, unresolved V genes explain under half, and the rest has no known cause. Clone size and the V and J calls come from that table; the DNA yielded D and trimming. For this sample there are 150,000 to 200,000 clones; 65% to 90% appear just once. Roughly 8% of the sample comes from the top ten.

Trimming costs V 5 bases and J 4 bases, and their ends lie 15 bases apart. According to the germline V gene, CDR1 reads SGHRS and CDR2 reads YFSETQ. Its CDR3 holds 14 amino acids, cysteine through phenylalanine. The sequence is cut down to CDR3 DNA, 42 bases in frame from base 1. Whole blood was collected in K2EDTA tubes by collaborating institutions according to the institutions' own protocols. For TCRbeta analysis, collaborators shipped samples as frozen whole blood, isolated PBMCs, or DNA extracted from either of those sample types. The clonotype comes from a man in his 60s with acute or convalescent COVID-19. The sequencing input was peripheral blood. The rearrangement joined TRBV5-1 to TRBJ2-5; TRBD2 could be the D gene, as 7 bases match. CDR3 protein: CASSHWEGGETQYF. The nucleotide sequence reads as follows: TGCGCCAGCAGTCATTGGGAGGGGGGAGAGACCCAGTACTTC.